These 15 T cell receptor beta chains were sequenced from one sample in a study of radiotherapy plus CTLA-4 blockade in lung cancer. Libraries were prepared by immunoSEQ multiplex PCR; TCRdb keeps only in-frame clonotypes and omits some of them. This table has about 54,000 clones, roughly 84% appearing once. This sample comprised peripheral blood, obtained from a patient treated with radiotherapy plus ipilimumab. The receptors derive from a human donor with non-small cell lung cancer who had a partial response to radiotherapy plus ipilimumab.

The chain has TRBV5-1 and TRBJ2-5; 7 positions match TRBD2. The J call is doubtful: the DNA matches TRBJ2-7 better. The V gene's germline CDR1 is SGHRS and CDR2 YFSETQ. This CDR3 comprises 14 residues. The CDR3 region has the DNA TGCGCCAGCAGCTTAGGGGAGGGATACTACGAGCAGTACTTC. The encoded protein is CASSLGEGYYEQYF.

The V call is TRBV5-1, the J call TRBJ1-1; 8 nucleotides match TRBD1. The CDR3 has 15 residues. The junction had 10 bases not matched to a gene; V was cut back by 4 bases and J by 5 bases. The germline V gene encodes CDR1 SGHRS and CDR2 YFSETQ. As DNA, the CDR3 is TGCGCCAGCAGCAGATTCGGACAGGGCGGAACTGAAGCTTTCTTT. Translating gives CASSRFGQGGTEAFF.

V usage is TRBV21-1 and J usage is TRBJ2-5; the D call of TRBD1 is as the table states it, not checked on the DNA. The DNA matches TRBJ2-7 better at its end, which makes the J call doubtful. TRBV21-1 is given as a pseudogene. This CDR3 comprises 16 residues. Written as DNA, the CDR3 is TGTGCCAGCAGCAAAGATGGGGGACAAGGGAGCTACGAGCAGTACTTC. It encodes CASSKDGGQGSYEQYF.

The sample holds a few counts of this clone. The chain uses TRBV2 and TRBJ2-5, with 7 nucleotides matching TRBD1. This CDR3 contains 16 residues. J was trimmed by 2 bases and V by 6 bases; bases with no gene match: 12. From germline, CDR1 is SNHLY and CDR2 FYNNEI. CDR3 sequence reads: CASSNRGPLGQETQYF. CDR3 DNA: TGTGCCAGCAGCAACAGGGGACCGTTGGGGCAAGAGACCCAGTACTTC.

The V gene is TRBV19, the J gene TRBJ2-5; a possible D gene is TRBD2 (6 bases). Trimming stripped 5 bases from V and 4 bases from J, with 20 bases between. The CDR3 covers 16 residues. CDR1 and CDR2 from the germline V gene are LNHDA and SQIVND (reference sequence). The CDR3 region is CASSRSSRGSGETQYF. Here the CDR3 DNA reads TGTGCCAGTAGTCGTAGCTCACGGGGGAGTGGAGAGACCCAGTACTTC.

This clone turned up a few times. The CDR3 sequence: CASSQGYSNQPQHF. The CDR3 DNA reads as TGCGCCAGCAGCCAGGGCTATAGCAATCAGCCCCAGCATTTT. The gene calls are TRBV4-1 and TRBJ1-5; D call uncertain. CDR1 and CDR2 from the germline V gene are MGHRA and YSYEKL. CDR3 length: 14 amino acids. The V end lost 3 bases, the J end lost 0 bases, and 6 bases lay between the germline ends.

This rearrangement joins TRBV10-1 to TRBJ2-5, with 10 bases matching TRBD1. V gave up 4 bases and J gave up 1 base; unmatched junction bases: 3. The CDR3 runs 15 residues. In germline, CDR1 is WNHNN, CDR2 SYGVQD (reference sequence). The CDR3 region is CASSGDRGPQETQYF. The CDR3 coding sequence is TGCGCCAGCAGTGGGGACAGGGGACCCCAAGAGACCCAGTACTTC.

The chain is built from TRBV15 and TRBJ1-4; possibly TRBD1 for D (6 bases). The germline gives CDR1 LNHNV, CDR2 YYDKDF (reference sequence). V was trimmed by 2 bases and J by 0 bases, leaving 16 bases between them. CDR3 length equals 18 residues. The CDR3 sequence is CATSRISGGLTTNEKLFF. The CDR3 nucleotides are TGTGCCACCAGCAGAATTTCGGGGGGCCTCACAACTAATGAAAAACTGTTTTTT.

The table lists this clone with a few counts. The chain recombines TRBV18 with TRBJ1-1, with D tentatively TRBD1 (6 bases). The V and J ends lost 3 bases and 0 bases respectively, with 11 bases between them. CDR1 and CDR2 from the germline V gene are KGHSH and LQKENI. The CDR3 is 15 residues long. DNA of the CDR3: TGTGCCAGCTCACCGGACAGTACCATGAACACTGAAGCTTTCTTT. This encodes CASSPDSTMNTEAFF.

The genes are TRBV19 and TRBJ2-1, with D hard to call. This CDR3 has 13 residues. Germline-derived CDR1 and CDR2 are LNHDA and SQIVND (reference sequence). The V and J ends lost 3 bases and 4 bases respectively, with 7 bases between them. In DNA, the CDR3 is TGTGCCAGTAGTATGAGGATTTACAATGAGCAGTTCTTC. It codes for CASSMRIYNEQFF.

The rearrangement uses TRBV10-3 and TRBJ2-7; D perhaps matches TRBD2 (5 bases). The CDR3 is made up of 14 amino acids. V lost 2 bases to trimming and J lost 2 bases, with 10 bases between them. Germline V gene sequence: CDR1 ENHRY, CDR2 SYGVKD. The CDR3 protein is CAISEGRETYEQYF. CDR3 DNA: TGTGCCATCAGTGAGGGACGGGAAACCTACGAGCAGTACTTC.

In its sample, this clone was seen once. V is TRBV27 and J is TRBJ2-1, with 8 bases matching TRBD1. After removal of 0 bases from V and 8 bases from J, the junction contained 9 bases not matched to a gene. CDR3 length: 16 amino acids. In germline, CDR1 is MNHEY, CDR2 SMNVEV (reference sequence). The chain's CDR3 is CASSLSTGETLYEQFF. CDR3 nucleotide sequence: TGTGCCAGCAGTTTATCGACAGGGGAAACTCTTTATGAGCAGTTCTTC.

The chain couples TRBV5-1 to TRBJ1-1; D ambiguous. V was clipped by 6 bases and J by 2 bases, with 14 bases between them. The CDR3 runs 14 residues. Germline V CDR1 and CDR2: SGHRS, YFSETQ. This CDR3 is CASTEGGTNTEAFF. DNA for the CDR3: TGCGCCAGCACCGAGGGAGGAACCAACACTGAAGCTTTCTTT.

This rearrangement joins TRBV11-2 to TRBJ2-7, with TRBD2 matching over 14 bases. The CDR3 extends over 15 amino acids. The V gene's germline CDR1 is SGHAT and CDR2 FQNNGV. V dropped 3 bases and J dropped 2; count of bases not matched to a gene: 0. The CDR3 DNA is TGTGCCAGCAGCTTGGGACTAGCGGGGGCCTACGAGCAGTACTTC. This gives the protein CASSLGLAGAYEQYF.

The rearrangement links TRBV7-9 to TRBJ1-5; TRBD1 agrees at 8 bases. Germline assignment: CDR1 SEHNR and CDR2 FQNEAQ (reference sequence). There are 14 residues in the CDR3. Unmatched junction bases numbered 4, after V lost 3 bases and J lost 6 bases. Written as DNA, the CDR3 is TGTGCCAGCAGCTTGGGGCAGGGGGCTCAGCCCCAGCATTTT. It yields the protein CASSLGQGAQPQHF.